This T cell receptor beta chain was sequenced in a study of cytomegalovirus exposure and HLA in healthy donors. Study details: Drawn from HLA-typed donors, around 85 million unique TCRs were held in an early data release.

Findings of the study overall: A highly shared variant cluster was judged a likely technical artifact. Reports state that TCR beta sequences accurately predicted most subjects' HLA-A and HLA-B alleles.

Notes on this clone: What it recognizes is unknown.

Both 60 Vbeta primers and 13 Jbeta primers went into the PCR. Clones were read by immunoSEQ multiplex PCR, and TCRdb kept only the in-frame ones, dropping some. Of around 140,000 clones listed, 76% were seen once; the top ten hold roughly 1.8%. Germline CDR1 and CDR2: SEHNR and FQNEAQ (reference sequence). With 5 bases clipped from V and 3 bases from J, the junction kept 7 bases outside the gene matches. The CDR3 is 14 residues long. Sequencing was performed on PBMCs. This chain connects TRBV7-9 to TRBJ2-7; 7 bases match TRBD1. This sequence originates from a female donor in good health and CMV-seropositive. The CDR3 protein is CASSLAGTDYEQYF. CDR3 sequence (DNA): TGTGCCAGCAGCCTGGCCGGGACAGACTACGAGCAGTACTTC.